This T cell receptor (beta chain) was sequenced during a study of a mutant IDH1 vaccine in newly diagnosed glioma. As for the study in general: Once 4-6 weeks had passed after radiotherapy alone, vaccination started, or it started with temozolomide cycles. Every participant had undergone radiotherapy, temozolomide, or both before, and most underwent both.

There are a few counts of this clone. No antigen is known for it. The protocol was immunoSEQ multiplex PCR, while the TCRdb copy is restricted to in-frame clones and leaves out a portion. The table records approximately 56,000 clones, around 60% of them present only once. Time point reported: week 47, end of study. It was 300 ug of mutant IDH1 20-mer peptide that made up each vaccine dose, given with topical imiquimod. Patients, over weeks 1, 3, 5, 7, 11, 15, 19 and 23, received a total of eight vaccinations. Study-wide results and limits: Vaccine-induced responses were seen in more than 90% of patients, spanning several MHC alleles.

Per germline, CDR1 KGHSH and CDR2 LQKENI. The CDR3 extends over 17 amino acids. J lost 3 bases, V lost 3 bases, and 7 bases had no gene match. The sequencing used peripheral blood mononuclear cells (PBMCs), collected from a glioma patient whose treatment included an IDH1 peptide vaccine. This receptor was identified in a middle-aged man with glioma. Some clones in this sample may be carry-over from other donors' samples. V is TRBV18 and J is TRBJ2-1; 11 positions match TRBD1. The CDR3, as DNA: TGTGCCAGCTCACCCATGGGCGGGACAGGGGGCTACAATGAGCAGTTCTTC. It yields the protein CASSPMGGTGGYNEQFF.